These T cell receptor beta chains were read from a single sample in a study of cytomegalovirus exposure and HLA in healthy donors. TCRdb's table, derived via immunoSEQ multiplex PCR, lists solely in-frame clones and lacks some. The sample lists 120,000 to 150,000 clones, over 75% seen once, with approximately 2% in the top ten. Sequencing used PBMCs. The receptors derive from a man aged 35 to 55 in good health and CMV-seronegative. The CDR3 runs from the conserved cysteine through the conserved F or W. Each record gives: clone size, J gene, V gene, D gene, CDR3 protein, CDR3 DNA. D genes are given only for firm matches. Clone sizes are given selectively: once, few, many, or a class where the clone is expanded.

>few|TRBJ2-1|TRBV15|.
CATSRGLGGAHNEQFF
TGTGCCACCAGCAGGGGGCTTGGCGGGGCCCACAATGAGCAGTTCTTC
>.|TRBJ2-3|TRBV6-6|.
CASTHSGAGRTDTQYF
TGTGCCAGCACCCACTCAGGGGCGGGTAGAACAGATACGCAGTATTTT
>.|TRBJ2-3|TRBV9|TRBD1
CASSVVGTGGGPSTDTQYF
TGTGCCAGCAGCGTAGTAGGGACAGGGGGCGGGCCTAGCACAGATACGCAGTATTTT
>.|TRBJ2-7|TRBV4-1|.
CASSLGQIYEQYF
TGCGCCAGCAGCCTAGGACAGATTTACGAGCAGTACTTC
>.|TRBJ2-7|TRBV6-6|.
CASSYSQGYNEQYF
TGTGCCAGCAGTTACTCCCAGGGGTATAACGAGCAGTACTTC
>.|TRBJ1-6|TRBV9|.
CASSVDINSPLHF
TGTGCCAGCAGCGTAGATATTAATTCACCCCTCCACTTT
>.|TRBJ2-3|TRBV28|TRBD2
CASLGDPGLAGGIDTQYF
TGTGCCAGCCTGGGTGATCCGGGACTAGCGGGGGGGATAGATACGCAGTATTTT
>.|TRBJ2-7|TRBV7-6|TRBD1
CASSLEGRQGLSYEQYF
TGTGCCAGCAGCTTAGAGGGGAGACAGGGGCTCTCCTACGAGCAGTACTTC
>.|TRBJ2-5|TRBV7-3|.
CASSLGPIQETQYF
TGTGCCAGCAGCTTAGGGCCGATCCAAGAGACCCAGTACTTC
>.|TRBJ2-5|TRBV4-1|.
CASSQDSAAAQETQYF
TGCGCCAGCAGCCAAGATAGCGCGGCGGCGCAAGAGACCCAGTACTTC
>.|TRBJ2-2|TRBV5-1|TRBD2
CASSTWTSGGRTGELFF
TGCGCCAGCAGCACATGGACTAGCGGGGGCCGCACCGGGGAGCTGTTTTTT
>.|TRBJ2-7|TRBV30|TRBD2
CAWSAAGTSMEYF
TGTGCCTGGAGCGCCGCCGGGACTAGTATGGAGTACTTC
>.|TRBJ1-2|TRBV5-5|TRBD1
CASSPQGDYGYTF
TGTGCCAGCAGCCCACAGGGGGACTATGGCTACACCTTC
>.|TRBJ2-5|TRBV5-4|TRBD1
CASSYTGGKETQYF
TGTGCCAGCAGCTATACAGGGGGTAAAGAGACCCAGTACTTC
>.|TRBJ1-2|TRBV15|.
CATSRDPTAYNYGYTF
TGTGCCACCAGCAGAGATCCAACAGCCTATAACTATGGCTACACCTTC
>.|TRBJ2-7|TRBV27|.
CASSSLGGQYEQYF
TGTGCCAGCAGTTCCCTTGGGGGCCAATACGAGCAGTACTTC
>.|TRBJ1-2|TRBV19|TRBD1
CASSPDRGANYGYTF
TGTGCCAGTAGTCCCGACAGGGGGGCTAACTATGGCTACACCTTC
>.|TRBJ1-2|TRBV28|TRBD1
CASNRGNYGYTF
TGTGCCAGTAACAGGGGGAACTATGGCTACACCTTC
>.|TRBJ1-6|TRBV28|.
CASRGVTGTYSPLHF
TGTGCCAGCAGAGGGGTAACCGGGACATATTCACCCCTCCACTTT
>.|TRBJ1-4|TRBV28|TRBD1
CASSLWGAQGELFF
TGTGCCAGCAGTTTGTGGGGGGCTCAGGGGGAACTGTTTTTT
>few|TRBJ1-4|TRBV5-1|.
CASSAQGGMEKLFF
TGCGCCAGCAGCGCACAGGGAGGGATGGAAAAACTGTTTTTT
>.|TRBJ2-7|TRBV28|.
CATTGVTRSTYEQYF
TGTGCCACCACGGGAGTCACCCGGTCCACCTACGAGCAGTACTTC
>.|TRBJ1-1|TRBV29-1|.
CSVVWLGARAEAFF
TGCAGCGTTGTTTGGTTGGGGGCTAGGGCTGAAGCTTTCTTT
>.|TRBJ2-2|TRBV10-3|TRBD2
CAIRAEREASNTGELFF
TGTGCCATCAGGGCAGAGCGGGAGGCTTCGAACACCGGGGAGCTGTTTTTT
>once|TRBJ2-7|TRBV19|TRBD2
CASSPGLAEREQYF
TGTGCCAGTAGTCCAGGACTAGCCGAACGAGAGCAGTACTTC
>.|TRBJ2-2|TRBV19|TRBD2
CASSIQLAGVGELFF
TGTGCCAGTAGTATACAACTAGCGGGGGTCGGGGAGCTGTTTTTT
>.|TRBJ2-7|TRBV5-4|.
CASSLAGGSPYEQYF
TGTGCCAGCAGCTTGGCGGGCGGGTCTCCCTACGAGCAGTACTTC
>.|TRBJ2-5|TRBV11-2|TRBD1
CASSLPTGGQETQYF
TGTGCCAGCAGCTTACCCACAGGGGGACAAGAGACCCAGTACTTC
>.|TRBJ2-2|TRBV30|.
CAWSKLPNTGELFF
TGTGCCTGGAGTAAGCTCCCGAACACCGGGGAGCTGTTTTTT
>few|TRBJ1-1|TRBV11-2|TRBD1
CASSQTGTAVNTEAFF
TGTGCCAGCAGCCAAACTGGGACAGCCGTGAACACTGAAGCTTTCTTT
>.|TRBJ1-3|TRBV5-1|.
CASSAGSPNTIYF
TGCGCCAGCAGCGCGGGGTCCCCAAACACCATATATTTT
>.|TRBJ2-5|TRBV5-1|TRBD1
CASSYDRGGGQETQYF
TGCGCCAGCAGCTACGACAGGGGAGGAGGCCAAGAGACCCAGTACTTC
>.|TRBJ2-7|TRBV7-9|TRBD1
CSSSSLGQTSYEQYF
TGTTCCAGCAGCTCGTTGGGACAGACCTCCTACGAGCAGTACTTC
>.|TRBJ2-1|TRBV7-9|TRBD1
CASSWDRGVDEQFF
TGTGCCAGCAGCTGGGACAGGGGTGTCGATGAGCAGTTCTTC
>.|TRBJ2-1|TRBV9|.
CASSVRASRSSYNEQFF
TGTGCCAGCAGCGTAAGGGCTAGCAGGAGCTCCTACAATGAGCAGTTCTTC
>.|TRBJ1-2|TRBV29-1|TRBD1
CSVDRGGYGYTF
TGCAGCGTGGACAGGGGGGGATATGGCTACACCTTC
>.|TRBJ2-6|TRBV4-2|.
CASSQDPGTGANVLTF
TGTGCCAGCAGCCAAGATCCCGGGACTGGGGCCAACGTCCTGACTTTC
>.|TRBJ2-1|TRBV28|.
CASSAQEDRPYNEQFF
TGTGCCAGCAGCGCCCAGGAGGATAGACCCTACAATGAGCAGTTCTTC
>.|TRBJ2-7|TRBV5-1|TRBD2
CASSGTSGSLNEQYF
TGCGCCAGCAGCGGGACTAGCGGGAGTCTCAACGAGCAGTACTTC
>.|TRBJ2-1|TRBV2|TRBD2
CASTLAGTFNEQFF
TGTGCCAGCACATTAGCGGGAACTTTCAATGAGCAGTTCTTC
>once|TRBJ1-5|TRBV7-9|TRBD1
CASSWDRESNQPQHF
TGTGCCAGCAGCTGGGACAGGGAAAGCAATCAGCCCCAGCATTTT
>.|TRBJ2-7|TRBV11-2|TRBD1
CASSLEGLTGGYEQYF
TGTGCCAGCAGCTTAGAGGGGTTGACAGGGGGGTACGAGCAGTACTTC
>.|TRBJ2-1|TRBV11-2|TRBD2
CASSSVTGGPNEQFF
TGTGCCAGCAGCTCCGTGACGGGAGGGCCTAATGAGCAGTTCTTC
>once|TRBJ2-7|TRBV28|TRBD1
CASSLGGAGQGGYEQYF
TGTGCCAGCAGTTTAGGTGGGGCGGGACAGGGAGGGTACGAGCAGTACTTC
>.|TRBJ1-5|TRBV18|TRBD1
CASSPGTGGNQPQHF
TGTGCCAGCTCACCAGGGACAGGGGGCAATCAGCCCCAGCATTTT
>.|TRBJ2-3|TRBV10-2|TRBD1
CASTPGTGWEDTQYF
TGCGCCAGCACCCCTGGGACAGGGTGGGAAGATACGCAGTATTTT
>.|TRBJ2-7|TRBV6-6|TRBD2
CASSRAGGSYEQYF
TGTGCCAGCAGTAGAGCGGGGGGTTCCTACGAGCAGTACTTC
>few|TRBJ2-1|TRBV7-8|TRBD1
CASSFGIRGPSPREQFF
TGTGCCAGCAGCTTTGGGATAAGGGGGCCTAGCCCGCGTGAGCAGTTCTTC
>.|TRBJ2-1|TRBV7-6|.
CASSLLLPSDNEQFF
TGTGCCAGCAGCTTACTGCTGCCTAGCGACAATGAGCAGTTCTTC
>.|TRBJ2-5|TRBV4-1|.
CASSPTQSGVPETQYF
TGCGCCAGCAGCCCGACCCAGTCGGGGGTACCCGAGACCCAGTACTTC
>.|TRBJ1-1|TRBV2|TRBD1
CASSERGPRVDEDYTEAFF
TGTGCCAGCAGTGAAAGGGGGCCGCGCGTAGACGAGGATTACACTGAAGCTTTCTTT
>.|TRBJ2-7|TRBV19|TRBD2
CASSIGEGPYEQYF
TGTGCCAGTAGTATAGGGGAGGGGCCCTACGAGCAGTACTTC
>.|TRBJ2-3|TRBV5-1|.
CASSLGVQGFGTDTQYF
TGCGCCAGCAGCTTGGGGGTCCAGGGGTTCGGCACAGATACGCAGTATTTT
>.|TRBJ2-1|TRBV5-1|TRBD2
CASSLTSGTYNEQFF
TGCGCCAGCAGCTTGACTAGCGGGACTTACAATGAGCAGTTCTTC
>.|TRBJ1-1|TRBV7-6|TRBD1
CASSLVGQGLSTEAFF
TGTGCCAGCAGCTTAGTAGGACAGGGCTTATCCACTGAAGCTTTCTTT
>.|TRBJ1-6|TRBV6-1|.
CASTSTENSPLHF
TGTGCCAGCACCAGTACGGAGAATTCACCCCTCCACTTT
>.|TRBJ2-7|TRBV28|.
CASKSGSVHEQYF
TGTGCCAGCAAGTCCGGTTCGGTCCACGAGCAGTACTTC
>.|TRBJ2-1|TRBV11-3|TRBD2
CASSFSGTYNEQFF
TGTGCCAGCAGCTTTAGCGGGACTTACAATGAGCAGTTCTTC
>.|TRBJ1-2|TRBV7-2|TRBD1
CASSQWTGGANGYTF
TGTGCCAGCAGCCAGTGGACAGGGGGCGCAAATGGCTACACCTTC
>.|TRBJ2-5|TRBV2|TRBD1
CASSFGDRDQETQYF
TGTGCCAGCAGTTTTGGGGACAGGGACCAAGAGACCCAGTACTTC